The source of this TCR beta chain is a study of blood T cell repertoires in COVID-19. About the study: Both acute and convalescent COVID-19 samples were obtained from the United States, Italy and Spain. T cells, B-cell-depleted T cells, or PBMCs provided the cDNA or gDNA that served as material.

Per germline, CDR1 SGHAT and CDR2 FQNNGV. J was trimmed by 12 bases and V by 5 bases; bases with no gene match: 10. The CDR3 is 15 residues long. Source study methods: Amplifying reference gene primers gave estimates of nucleated cell counts. Measured with immunoSEQ multiplex PCR; TCRdb has only the in-frame clones, and not every one. V and J calls plus clone size are reproduced from that table; the DNA served to infer D and trimming. Of some 180,000 clones listed, roughly 88% are singletons. The chain uses TRBV11-2 and TRBJ2-1; 13 positions match TRBD2. Sequencing input: peripheral blood. This TCR came from a woman aged 35 to 49 with COVID-19, enrolled during active disease. The DNA for the CDR3 is TGTGCCAGCAGCCCCCCCACTAGCGGGAGGGCATGGCAGTTCTTC. It specifies CASSPPTSGRAWQFF.